These 23 T cell receptor beta chains were all obtained from the same sample, sequenced in a study of T cell repertoires in cytomegalovirus infection. In TCRdb, the reads were re-called with MiXCR into one record per CDR3 protein. The table lists 90,000 to 120,000 distinct CDR3 sequences, about 40% of them singletons. The antigens these receptors bind are not known. Sequenced material: CD8+ T cells from cultured PBMCs, taken from culture after CMV antigen stimulation. The receptors derive from a human donor in good health (CMV status not recorded). Some clones in this sample may be carry-over from other donors' samples.

This clonotype is medium-sized. V usage is TRBV12-3 or TRBV12-4 and J usage is TRBJ1-2, with unresolved D. Trimming removed 7 bases at V and 1 base at J, with 16 bases between. The CDR3 runs to 15 residues. This CDR3 reads CASTPDDILNYGYTF. Written as DNA, the CDR3 is TGTGCCAGCACCCCCGACGACATCCTTAACTATGGCTACACCTTC.

V usage is TRBV7-9 and J usage is TRBJ2-1, with TRBD2 matching 14 bases. Trimming took 4 bases from V and 0 from J; bases not matched to a gene: 5. The germline V gene encodes CDR1 SEHNR and CDR2 FQNEAQ (reference sequence). The CDR3 extends over 18 amino acids. The CDR3 protein is CASSSTSGGASSYNEQFF. The DNA for the CDR3 is TGTGCCAGCAGCTCGACTAGCGGGGGGGCCAGCTCCTACAATGAGCAGTTCTTC. The full variable domain, with the rest looked up from reference TRBV7-9 and TRBJ2-1, is DTGVSQNPRHKITKRGQNVTFRCDPISEHNRLYWYRQTLGQGPEFLTYFQNEAQLEKSRLLSDRFSAERPKGSFSTLEIQRTEQGDSAMYLCASSSTSGGASSYNEQFFGPGTRLTVL.

The J gene is TRBJ2-1, the V gene TRBV2; no reliable D call. From germline, CDR1 is SNHLY and CDR2 FYNNEI. This CDR3 has 13 amino acids. The V gene lost 5 bases and the J gene lost 5 bases, with 10 bases spanning the gap. The CDR3 loop is CASSILSDNEQFF. The CDR3 region has the DNA TGTGCCAGCAGTATTTTATCTGACAATGAGCAGTTCTTC.

This CDR3 is CASSERNSGGIGELFF. The CDR3 DNA sequence: TGTGCCAGCAGTGAGAGGAATAGCGGGGGGATCGGGGAGCTGTTTTTT. The chain is built from TRBV25-1 and TRBJ2-2; 10 nucleotides align to TRBD2. The CDR3 has 16 amino acids. The trim removed 3 bases at V and 7 bases at J, leaving 8 bases unmatched. Looked up from germline, CDR1 is MGHDK and CDR2 is SYGVNS. The full variable domain, in which reference TRBV25-1 and TRBJ2-2 provide the parts outside the CDR3, is EADIYQTPRYLVIGTGKKITLECSQTMGHDKMYWYQQDPGMELHLIHYSYGVNSTEKGDLSSESTVSRIRTEHFPLTLESARPSHTSQYLCASSERNSGGIGELFFGEGSRLTVL.

This chain uses TRBV4-1 with TRBJ2-7, with 9 bases aligning to TRBD1. Germline CDR1 is MGHRA and CDR2 is YSYEKL. The CDR3 has 14 amino acids. V trimming: 3 bases; J trimming: 5 bases; junction bases outside the gene matches: 5. CDR3 nucleotide sequence: TGCGCCAGCAGCCATAGGGACAGGGAGAACGAGCAGTACTTC. Its translation: CASSHRDRENEQYF.

Comment on this clonotype: A single base separates this from a much larger clone, so it may be a read error. The final CDR3 position lacks the conserved phenylalanine or tryptophan, pointing to a likely read error. The chain employs TRBV12-3 or TRBV12-4 and TRBJ2-7; D is possibly TRBD2 (5 bases). The V gene lost 5 bases and the J gene lost 4 bases, with 15 bases spanning the gap. This CDR3 contains 14 residues. The CDR3 loop reads CASSPRTRLYEQYL. CDR3 sequence (DNA): TGTGCCAGCAGTCCTCGGACTCGTCTTTACGAGCAGTACCTC.

The chain joins TRBV14 to TRBJ1-2; TRBD1 matches 9 bases. This CDR3 spans 14 amino acids. V trimming: 1 base; J trimming: 4 bases; junction bases outside the gene matches: 1. Germline V gene lookup returns CDR1 SGHDN and CDR2 FVKESK. The CDR3 DNA reads as TGTGCCAGCAGCCAAGGGACAGGGGCCTATGGCTACACCTTC. Residues: CASSQGTGAYGYTF.

CDR3 nucleotides: TGTGCCAGCAGTTTACCGACAGGACTTGAAGCTTTCTTT. Protein product: CASSLPTGLEAFF. The V gene is TRBV12-3 or TRBV12-4, the J gene TRBJ1-1; a possible D gene is TRBD1 (6 bases). This CDR3 comprises 13 residues. V lost 2 bases and J 7 bases, leaving 11 bases between the germline ends.

Only a few counts were recorded for this clonotype. V is TRBV9 and J is TRBJ2-2; 12 bases match TRBD2. The CDR3 totals 16 residues. Looked up from germline, CDR1 is SGDLS and CDR2 is YYNGEE. V lost 5 bases, J lost 7 bases, and 9 bases stayed unmatched. The CDR3 nucleotides are TGTGCCAGCAGACCTACTAGCGGGGGGCTGGGCGGGGAGCTGTTTTTT. Translating gives CASRPTSGGLGGELFF.

The rearrangement joins TRBV4-2 to TRBJ1-2; no clear D. Trimming took 11 bases from V and 4 from J, leaving 14 bases between them. Germline CDR1 reads LGHNA; CDR2 reads YNFKEQ. This CDR3 spans 12 amino acids. The CDR3 DNA reads as TGTGCCGGACGGACCGGTTCCTATGGCTACACCTTC. Its protein product is CAGRTGSYGYTF.

The chain is built from TRBV28 and TRBJ1-5; 7 positions match TRBD1. This CDR3 spans 16 amino acids. V shed 5 bases, J shed 0 bases, and the junction held 7 bases outside the gene matches. Germline CDR1 reads MDHEN; CDR2 reads SYDVKM. The CDR3 loop is CASSPTGSDSNQPQHF. CDR3 DNA: TGTGCCAGCAGTCCGACAGGGAGCGATAGCAATCAGCCCCAGCATTTT.

This clonotype was recorded many times. The chain carries TRBV12-3 or TRBV12-4 and TRBJ2-5; TRBD2 might be the D (6 bases). The CDR3 contains 14 residues. Trimming left V 4 bases short and J 1 base short, with 10 bases between. CDR3 bases: TGTGCCAGCAGTTACGGGACTCTCCAAGAGACCCAGTACTTC. Translating it yields CASSYGTLQETQYF.

This sequence joins TRBV7-2 and TRBJ1-2; D not certain. Trimming removed 1 base at V and 2 bases at J, with 11 bases between. The germline gives CDR1 SGHTA, CDR2 FQGNSA. This CDR3 region has 15 residues. In nucleotides, the CDR3 is TGTGCCAGCAGCTTAGACGATCTCAAGAACTATGGCTACACCTTC. Its translation: CASSLDDLKNYGYTF.

The V call is TRBV4-1, the J call TRBJ2-7; D perhaps matches TRBD1 (5 bases). Trimming stripped 4 bases from V and 4 bases from J, with 11 bases between. The CDR3 has 13 amino acids. Germline V gene sequence: CDR1 MGHRA, CDR2 YSYEKL. The DNA of the CDR3 is TGCGCCAGCAGCCTTATAGGGGAATACGAGCAGTACTTC. Translating it yields CASSLIGEYEQYF.

This clonotype was found a few times. The rearrangement joins TRBV7-9 to TRBJ2-1; the match to TRBD2 covers 11 bases. This CDR3 has 15 amino acids. CDR1 is SEHNR, CDR2 FQNEAQ, per germline (reference sequence). Germline trimming cut 5 bases from V and 7 bases from J; bases unmatched to any gene: 7. In DNA, the CDR3 is TGTGCCAGCAGCGGTGGTAGCGGGGGGGGGAATGAGCAGTTCTTC. Translating gives CASSGGSGGGNEQFF.

Here the CDR3 DNA reads TGTGCCAGCAGCCAAAGCGGCAATCAGCCCCAGCATTTT. Residues: CASSQSGNQPQHF. V and J are TRBV7-9 and TRBJ1-5; D gene unclear. Per germline, CDR1 SEHNR and CDR2 FQNEAQ (reference sequence). There are 13 residues in the CDR3. V was shortened by 5 bases and J by 2 bases, with 7 bases between the two germline ends. Variable domain in full (rest from reference TRBV7-9 and TRBJ1-5): DTGVSQNPRHKITKRGQNVTFRCDPISEHNRLYWYRQTLGQGPEFLTYFQNEAQLEKSRLLSDRFSAERPKGSFSTLEIQRTEQGDSAMYLCASSQSGNQPQHFGDGTRLSIL.

CDR3 in amino acids: CASSPPATYEQYF. The CDR3 DNA reads TGTGCCAGCAGCCCACCAGCCACCTACGAGCAGTACTTC. V usage is TRBV7-2 and J usage is TRBJ2-7; no definite D call. Germline CDR1 reads SGHTA; CDR2 reads FQGNSA. Trimming pared 5 bases from V and 2 bases from J, leaving 10 bases between. The CDR3 loop spans 13 amino acids.

This clonotype occurred a few times. This chain uses TRBV4-1 with TRBJ1-2, with D unresolved. V dropped 0 bases and J dropped 6 bases, with 14 bases sitting between them. Germline CDR1 MGHRA, CDR2 YSYEKL. The CDR3 has 15 amino acids. DNA for the CDR3: TGCGCCAGCAGCCAAGAATCCAGTTCGGTAAATGGCTACACCTTC. This encodes CASSQESSSVNGYTF.

This clonotype was observed many times. The V call is TRBV7-2, the J call TRBJ1-4, with 10 bases aligning to TRBD1. The junction had 12 bases not matched to a gene; V was cut back by 5 bases and J by 6 bases. Germline loops: CDR1 SGHTA, CDR2 FQGNSA. This CDR3 comprises 17 residues. The CDR3: CASSPVDRGQWYEKLFF. Here the CDR3 DNA reads TGTGCCAGCAGCCCCGTTGACAGGGGGCAGTGGTATGAAAAACTGTTTTTT.

The chain employs TRBV27 and TRBJ1-1; 9 bases align to TRBD1. The junction had 3 bases not matched to a gene; V was cut back by 5 bases and J by 2 bases. Germline-derived CDR1 and CDR2 are MNHEY and SMNVEV (reference sequence). This CDR3 contains 14 residues. CDR3 bases: TGTGCCAGCAGTCCACAGGGGGCCAACACTGAAGCTTTCTTT. It encodes CASSPQGANTEAFF.

The chain has TRBV20-1 and TRBJ2-3; the D is unclear. CDR1 and CDR2 (germline): DFQATT, SNEGSKA (reference sequence). V lost 0 bases and J lost 4, with 17 bases in between. CDR3 length equals 16 residues. The CDR3 nucleotides read TGCAGTGCTAGAGATCAGTCCGGCGTTGGGGCAGATACGCAGTATTTT. Translating it yields CSARDQSGVGADTQYF.

This rearrangement joins TRBV10-3 to TRBJ1-6; 8 bases map to TRBD1. Germline CDR1 ENHRY, CDR2 SYGVKD. This CDR3 is 15 amino acids long. V shed 6 bases, J shed 7 bases, and the junction held 8 bases outside the gene matches. The CDR3 DNA reads TGTGCCATCAGCCTGACAGGGGATGAGAATTCACCCCTCCACTTT. Its translation is CAISLTGDENSPLHF.

The chain links TRBV7-9 to TRBJ2-5; TRBD1 agrees at 8 bases. CDR1 and CDR2 from the germline V gene are SEHNR and FQNEAQ (reference sequence). The CDR3 has 13 amino acids. The V segment lost 3 bases and the J segment 6 bases; nucleotides outside the gene matches: 3. CDR3 in amino acids: CASSLTGAKTQYF. The DNA of the CDR3 is TGTGCCAGCAGCTTGACAGGGGCAAAGACCCAGTACTTC.